This paragraph covers one T cell receptor beta chain sequence. The antigen remains unidentified. The record originates from a study of shared clonotypes between healthy human individuals. Study overall: Three plates each covered CD4 naive and memory; CD8 naive two, CD8 memory one.

Study conclusions and caveats: Although depth was large, rarefaction showed that sequencing of the sorted subsets was incomplete. The study found roughly 5% of naive CD4 clonotypes shared across four donors.

V shed 3 bases and J 3 bases; nucleotides not matched to a gene: 8. Per the germline V gene, CDR1 is LNHNV and CDR2 is YYDKDF (reference sequence). This CDR3 region has 16 residues. Those who donated, Caucasian adults without exception, all lived in Nashville, Tennessee. TCRdb keeps only in-frame clones here, not all; method: immunoSEQ multiplex PCR. There are a few million clones in the sample; approximately 93% occur only once, and under 0.45% lies in the top ten. The TCR sequence derives from a man between 18 and 29 years old in good health. Some clones in this sample may be carry-over from other donors' samples. This rearrangement joins TRBV15 to TRBJ2-1, with TRBD1 matching 7 bases. The sequenced material came from naive CD4+ T cells from PBMCs. The sample's subset: CD45RA+ positively selected. The CDR3 is CATSSLGGALYNEQFF. Here the CDR3 DNA reads TGTGCCACCAGCAGCCTAGGGGGCGCGCTCTACAATGAGCAGTTCTTC.